This passage covers 22 T cell receptor beta chains from one sample sequenced in a study of T-cell reconstitution after alpha-beta-depleted transplantation in children. Preparation of the TCRbeta library used unique molecular identifiers. TCRdb re-derived calls from the PCR reads in MiXCR, one entry per CDR3 protein. The sample lists more than 450,000 distinct CDR3 sequences; about a sixth were seen once. This specimen was PBMCs from the stem cell graft donor, taken from the stem cell graft. Every receptor here comes from a human donor who donated a stem cell graft to a child with acute lymphoblastic leukemia.

V is TRBV7-9 and J is TRBJ2-1; TRBD2 matches 10 bases. CDR3 length: 15 amino acids. V dropped 4 bases and J dropped 8; count of bases not matched to a gene: 8. Per the germline V gene, CDR1 is SEHNR and CDR2 is FQNEAQ (reference sequence). The CDR3: CASSSLAGARDEQFF. CDR3 DNA: TGTGCCAGCAGCTCGCTAGCGGGAGCACGGGATGAGCAGTTCTTC. Combining the CDR3 with reference TRBV7-9 and TRBJ2-1 gives the whole variable domain DTGVSQNPRHKITKRGQNVTFRCDPISEHNRLYWYRQTLGQGPEFLTYFQNEAQLEKSRLLSDRFSAERPKGSFSTLEIQRTEQGDSAMYLCASSSLAGARDEQFFGPGTRLTVL.

This clonotype turned up a few times. The V gene is TRBV6-1, the J gene TRBJ2-1, with TRBD1 matching 11 bases. CDR1 is MNHNS, CDR2 SASEGT, per germline. The CDR3 contains 14 residues. V shed 6 bases and J 9 bases; nucleotides not matched to a gene: 7. Written as DNA, the CDR3 is TGTGCCAGCAGAGACTGGACAGGGGGCATTGAGCAGTTCTTC. Translation: CASRDWTGGIEQFF.

In its sample, this clonotype was seen a few times. The CDR3 is CASSPGLAGRDEQFF. CDR3 coding DNA: TGTGCCAGCAGCCCGGGACTAGCGGGTCGTGATGAGCAGTTCTTC. The genes are TRBV5-6 and TRBJ2-1, with 12 nucleotides matching TRBD2. The germline V gene has CDR1 SGHDT and CDR2 YYEEEE. V lost 4 bases and J lost 8; bases outside the gene matches: 7. CDR3 length: 15 amino acids.

This clonotype was counted a single time. The rearrangement joins TRBV7-6 to TRBJ2-2; D perhaps matches TRBD1 (6 bases). The CDR3 consists of 15 residues. Germline values: CDR1 SGHVS, CDR2 FNYEAQ. The ends were cut back, 0 bases at V and 5 bases at J, with 10 bases in the middle. CDR3 amino acids: CASSLAWGRTGELFF. CDR3 sequence (DNA): TGTGCCAGCAGCTTAGCGTGGGGGCGAACCGGGGAGCTGTTTTTT. The variable domain in full, with the rest retrieved from reference TRBV7-6 and TRBJ2-2, is GAGVSQSPRYKVTKRGQDVALRCDPISGHVSLYWYRQALGQGPEFLTYFNYEAQQDKSGLPNDRFSAERPEGSISTLTIQRTEQRDSAMYRCASSLAWGRTGELFFGEGSRLTVL.

V and J are TRBV18 and TRBJ1-1, with unresolved D. The V end was cut by 2 bases, the J end by 0 bases, with 13 bases between. Germline V gene sequence: CDR1 KGHSH, CDR2 LQKENI. The CDR3 covers 16 residues. The CDR3 spells CASSPGVMTMNTEAFF. The CDR3 nucleotides are TGTGCCAGCTCACCAGGGGTTATGACGATGAACACTGAAGCTTTCTTT. The full variable domain, in which reference TRBV18 and TRBJ1-1 provide the parts outside the CDR3, is NAGVMQNPRHLVRRRGQEARLRCSPMKGHSHVYWYRQLPEEGLKFMVYLQKENIIDESGMPKERFSAEFPKEGPSILRIQQVVRGDSAAYFCASSPGVMTMNTEAFFGQGTRLTVV.

This clonotype has a handful of counts. The J gene is TRBJ1-2, the V gene TRBV30; D perhaps matches TRBD1 (6 bases). Trimming left V 4 bases short and J 3 bases short, with 18 bases between. The germline gives CDR1 GTSNPN, CDR2 SVGIG (reference sequence). This CDR3 spans 15 amino acids. CDR3 DNA: TGTGCCTGGAAAGGACAGCGTATCATCTACTATGGCTACACCTTC. Translating it yields CAWKGQRIIYYGYTF.

This clonotype was seen a handful of times. The rearrangement links TRBV20-1 to TRBJ1-6; D ambiguous. The germline V gene has CDR1 DFQATT and CDR2 SNEGSKA (reference sequence). The CDR3 totals 14 residues. Trimming stripped 2 bases from V and 10 bases from J, with 15 bases between. This CDR3 reads CSARQVFDRSPLHF. The CDR3 nucleotides read TGCAGTGCTAGACAGGTTTTCGATCGGTCACCCCTCCACTTT.

This chain links TRBV19 with TRBJ2-6; D gene unclear. V was clipped by 4 bases and J by 0 bases, with 10 bases between them. The length of the CDR3 is 16 residues. CDR1 LNHDA and CDR2 SQIVND come from the germline V gene (reference sequence). The CDR3 spells CASSTSSPSGANVLTF. In nucleotides, the CDR3 is TGTGCCAGTAGTACGAGTAGTCCCTCTGGGGCCAACGTCCTGACTTTC.

This clonotype was seen repeatedly, ten times or more. The gene calls are TRBV6-1 and TRBJ2-7; 7 bases map to TRBD2. The CDR3 consists of 12 residues. After removal of 5 bases from V and 3 bases from J, the junction contained 1 base not matched to a gene. The germline V gene has CDR1 MNHNS and CDR2 SASEGT. The CDR3 region is CASSRDYYEQYF. CDR3 nucleotides: TGTGCCAGCAGTCGGGACTACTACGAGCAGTACTTC.

This clonotype occurred many times. The junction departs from the called germline gene at one end, perhaps through a read error. The chain links TRBV5-1 to TRBJ2-1, with 8 nucleotides matching TRBD2. The CDR3 is made up of 16 amino acids. Germline-derived CDR1 and CDR2 are SGHRS and YFSETQ. The CDR3 sequence: CASSLASGSSYNEQFF. The CDR3 DNA sequence: TGTGCCAGCAGCTTGGCCAGCGGGAGCTCCTACAATGAGCAGTTCTTC.

J is TRBJ2-7 and V is TRBV2; 8 positions match TRBD2. Germline assignment: CDR1 SNHLY and CDR2 FYNNEI. J lost 1 base, V lost 6 bases, and 8 bases had no gene match. The CDR3 is 15 amino acids. The CDR3 reads CASRPTSGGSYEQYF. In DNA, the CDR3 is TGTGCCAGCAGGCCTACTAGCGGAGGTTCCTACGAGCAGTACTTC.

This clonotype appeared a few times. V usage is TRBV5-5 and J usage is TRBJ2-7; D gene ambiguous. CDR3 length equals 17 residues. Germline V gene sequence: CDR1 SGHKS, CDR2 YYEKEE (reference sequence). Trimming cost V 0 bases and J 1 base, with 17 bases left between them. The CDR3 region is CASSLGPTDTGSYEQYF. The CDR3 DNA sequence: TGTGCCAGCAGCTTGGGACCCACTGACACGGGTTCCTACGAGCAGTACTTC.

V and J are TRBV12-3 or TRBV12-4 and TRBJ2-7; D remains unclear. The CDR3 covers 12 residues. The V gene lost 6 bases and the J gene lost 0 bases, with 6 bases spanning the gap. The CDR3 DNA reads TGTGCCAGCAGGAGAAACTCCTACGAGCAGTACTTC. The encoded protein is CASRRNSYEQYF.

This clonotype occurred a few times. V gene TRBV24-1 combines with J gene TRBJ1-5; 7 nucleotides align to TRBD1. This CDR3 comprises 16 residues. CDR1 KGHDR and CDR2 SFDVKD come from the germline V gene. Trimming removed 4 bases from V and 0 bases from J; junction bases left unmatched: 5. In nucleotides, the CDR3 is TGTGCCACCAGTGACTTGGGACAGAATAGCAATCAGCCCCAGCATTTT. Protein product: CATSDLGQNSNQPQHF.

The table lists this clonotype with a few counts. The chain uses TRBV12-3 or TRBV12-4 and TRBJ2-3; TRBD2 aligns across 9 bases. The CDR3 is 17 residues long. Trimming removed 6 bases from V and 3 bases from J; junction bases left unmatched: 13. The CDR3 DNA is TGTGCCAGCAGCCCCGCGGGCGGGAGGGCCGGAACAGATACGCAGTATTTT. It encodes CASSPAGGRAGTDTQYF.

This clonotype came up many times. V gene TRBV5-1 combines with J gene TRBJ1-6; D gene ambiguous. The CDR3 contains 15 residues. The V and J ends lost 4 bases and 5 bases respectively, with 13 bases between them. Per the germline V gene, CDR1 is SGHRS and CDR2 is YFSETQ. The CDR3 region is CASSPSARHNSPLHF. The CDR3 DNA is TGCGCCAGCAGCCCCTCGGCGAGGCATAATTCACCCCTCCACTTT.

The chain links TRBV6-1 to TRBJ2-7, with D perhaps TRBD1 (5 bases). From germline, CDR1 is MNHNS and CDR2 SASEGT. The CDR3 spans 15 residues. Trimming cost V 6 bases and J 1 base, with 16 bases left between them. The CDR3 spells CASSLGHRLSYEQYF. The CDR3 coding sequence is TGTGCCAGCAGCCTCGGACACAGACTGTCCTACGAGCAGTACTTC.

This clonotype was counted many times. The rearrangement links TRBV5-6 to TRBJ2-4, with 13 bases identical to TRBD2. Unmatched junction bases numbered 2, after V lost 1 base and J lost 4 bases. The length of the CDR3 is 16 residues. Germline CDR1 and CDR2: SGHDT and YYEEEE. The CDR3 is CASSLLLAGGKNIQYF. In DNA form, the CDR3 reads TGTGCCAGCAGCTTGCTACTAGCGGGAGGGAAAAACATTCAGTACTTC.

The chain has TRBV11-2 and TRBJ2-7; the D gene is possibly TRBD1 (5 bases). The CDR3 totals 16 residues. V dropped 8 bases and J dropped 4 bases, with 24 bases sitting between them. Germline V CDR1 and CDR2: SGHAT, FQNNGV. The DNA for the CDR3 is TGTGCCAGCCGTCAAGAGGCAGTGGGGCCGGTATACGAGCAGTACTTC. As protein: CASRQEAVGPVYEQYF.

The V and J genes are TRBV13 and TRBJ2-4, with TRBD2 identical over 7 bases. V was pared by 5 bases and J by 4 bases, with 5 bases of the junction left unmatched. Looked up from germline, CDR1 is PRHDT and CDR2 is FYEKMQ (reference sequence). This CDR3 is 14 amino acids long. CDR3 in DNA: TGTGCCAGCAGCCCCCCTAGCGGTAAAAACATTCAGTACTTC. The encoded protein is CASSPPSGKNIQYF.

This clonotype was seen only a few times. This rearrangement joins TRBV7-9 to TRBJ1-3; TRBD1 is a possible D gene (6 bases). Trimming took 5 bases from V and 5 from J, leaving 10 bases between them. CDR3 length: 13 amino acids. Per germline, CDR1 SEHNR and CDR2 FQNEAQ (reference sequence). CDR3 loop: CASSPGTRNTIYF. DNA of the CDR3: TGTGCCAGCAGCCCCGGGACAAGAAACACCATATATTTT.

This clonotype was detected a few times. The J gene is TRBJ1-5, the V gene TRBV24-1; no reliable D call. CDR1 and CDR2 from the germline V gene are KGHDR and SFDVKD. Trimming cost V 0 bases and J 4 bases, with 18 bases left between them. This CDR3 is 18 amino acids long. DNA of the CDR3: TGTGCCACCAGTGATTTGAGAAACCGGCGACAAATAAATCAGCCCCAGCATTTT. It is translated as CATSDLRNRRQINQPQHF.